The clone carrying this T cell receptor (beta chain) occurred many times. What it binds is unknown. Time point specified: sample taken at primary tumor resection. No cell sorting; template was whole RNA from tumor, lung tissue or PBMC. CDR1 is SEHNR and CDR2 is FQNEAQ in the germline V gene (reference sequence). V dropped 1 base and J dropped 3; count of bases not matched to a gene: 4. The CDR3 length is 16 residues. These data originate in a study of spatial heterogeneity in lung cancer. Study information: Among detected sequences, beta-chain ones consistently exceeded alpha-chain ones in number. Every unique TCR and UMI combination, on average, appeared more than ten times in raw reads.

Whole-study findings and limits: Ubiquitous expanded tumor TCRs showed up in blood more at resection than follow-up.

Individual TCR cDNA molecules each bore their own unique molecular identifier. Using its own MiXCR run on the 5' RACE reads, TCRdb lists one record per CDR3 protein. Found here are under 100,000 distinct CDR3 sequences, approximately 8.5% of them singletons; the top ten hold 6.9%. The gene calls are TRBV7-9 and TRBJ2-2, with 8 bases matching TRBD1. Sequenced material: PBMCs, taken at surgery. This sequence originates from a male donor with early-stage non-small cell lung cancer. The chain's CDR3 is CASSLETGVYTGELFF. The CDR3 DNA is TGTGCCAGCAGCTTAGAGACAGGGGTTTACACCGGGGAGCTGTTTTTT.